This T cell receptor beta chain is drawn from a study of CD8 T cells in ankylosing spondylitis (dated by TCRdb to 2016 to 2017). About the full investigation: To find TCR variants linked to disease, the study profiled T cell receptor beta repertoires in ankylosing spondylitis patients and healthy donors. Samples of peripheral blood were taken, and for ankylosing spondylitis patients, synovial fluid was collected as well. The whole study cohort included about a hundred healthy donors and some 27 ankylosing spondylitis patients.

The research as a whole found: A TCR beta motif made up of fewer than 10 highly homologous amino acid variants appeared to be characteristic of blood from ankylosing spondylitis patients. The disease-linked clones showed a CD8+ phenotype and occurred at relatively low frequencies in peripheral blood. According to the report, matched synovial fluid samples from ankylosing spondylitis patients were significantly enriched for the disease-linked clones. Some motif variants were previously reported in synovial fluid and blood of reactive arthritis patients, suggesting common disease-initiation mechanisms.

This clonotype was observed at least ten times. It lacks a known antigen. No quality values exist for individual bases; no much larger clone is one base distant. From the cysteine through the phenylalanine, the CDR3 covers 14 amino acids. Just CDR3 DNA is preserved here, 42 bases in frame from base 1. The junction carries 10 bases between V and J, which are trimmed by 2 bases and 6 bases respectively. From a lookup of the germline V gene, CDR1 and CDR2 are ENHRY and SYGVKD. Sequencing took place on an Illumina HiSeq 2500. Quantitative 5'-RACE with molecular barcodes was the method used to prepare the TCR beta libraries. In the authors' own workflow: A new computational method based on a probabilistic model of VDJ rearrangement was used to identify disease-linked TCR variants. The public reads were quality trimmed at Q25 with fastp and then assembled into clones with MiXCR by TCRdb, keeping productive beta chains. Every distinct CDR3 protein forms one entry, paired with its most common genes and DNA. It is TCRdb's table, rather than the study itself, that gives the V and J calls and clone size. In all, the sample holds approximately 260,000 distinct CDR3 sequences, and 8% to 9.5% of those were seen once. Of the sample, over 6.5% is held by the ten largest clones.

This receptor was taken from a male donor with ankylosing spondylitis or in good health (not recorded which). The V and J segments used are TRBV10-3 and TRBJ2-2; the D segment could be TRBD1, given 5 matching bases. Input material: blood, either unsorted or a sorted T cell fraction (not recorded which). The CDR3 protein is CAISEQGSAGELFF. The sequenced DNA is TGTGCCATCAGTGAGCAGGGTTCCGCCGGGGAGCTGTTTTTT.